Listed here are 24 T cell receptor beta chains from one sample, sequenced in a study of metastatic and nonmetastatic thyroid tumors (dated by TCRdb to about 2020). No treatment had been received by any patient before thyroid surgery. The library was produced with PCR. Sequencing relied on an Illumina HiSeq 4000. TCRdb reran the public reads through fastp at Q25 and MiXCR, keeping productive beta chains. Recorded for this sample are 7,000 to 9,500 clones; less than 25% of them occurred a single time. Around a sixth of the sample comes from the top ten. Source material: adjacent normal tissue. Receptors were obtained from a female donor with papillary thyroid cancer or a benign thyroid nodule (not recorded which). Some clones in this sample may be carry-over from other donors' samples.

Remarks on this clone: The conserved final phenylalanine or tryptophan is absent from the CDR3, which likely points to a read error. The genes are TRBV6-1 and TRBJ1-2; D gene unclear. CDR1 and CDR2 (germline): MNHNS, SASEGT. The CDR3 has 16 residues. Here the CDR3 reads CASSEPGYPSFYAYTI. CDR3 sequence (DNA): TGTGCCAGCAGTGAGCCCGGGTACCCGTCCTTCTATGCCTACACCATC.

Sample share makes this clone medium-sized. The rearrangement uses TRBV6-1 and TRBJ1-6; the D is unclear. The CDR3 spans 14 residues. Germline V CDR1 and CDR2: MNHNS, SASEGT. The V gene lost 5 bases and the J gene lost 9 bases, with 14 bases spanning the gap. This CDR3 is CASSLAGQSSPLHF. In DNA, the CDR3 is TGTGCCAGCAGTTTAGCGGGTCAGAGTTCACCCCTCCACTTT.

By its share, this clone is medium-sized. The chain couples TRBV24-1 to TRBJ1-1, with a weak D call TRBD1 (5 bases). V lost 7 bases and J 6 bases, leaving 14 bases between the germline ends. This CDR3 spans 13 amino acids. The germline gives CDR1 KGHDR, CDR2 SFDVKD. The CDR3 region has the DNA TGTGCCACCAGGTCAGGGTCGCGTCCTGAAGCTTTCTTT. The encoded protein is CATRSGSRPEAFF.

There are many counts of this clone. The chain joins TRBV5-8 to TRBJ1-1; D not certain. V was pared by 4 bases and J by 1 base, with 8 bases between. Per the germline V gene, CDR1 is SGHTS and CDR2 is YDEGEE. The CDR3 has 13 amino acids. CDR3 region: CASSTRTNTEAFF. DNA for the CDR3: TGTGCCAGCAGCACCAGGACGAACACTGAAGCTTTCTTT.

This clone was observed many times. This chain uses TRBV4-1 with TRBJ1-1; no reliable D call. Deletions cut 3 bases from V and 3 bases from J, with 11 bases between. CDR3 length: 14 residues. Germline V gives CDR1 MGHRA, CDR2 YSYEKL. CDR3 sequence: CASSQISGYTEAFF. The CDR3 nucleotides read TGCGCCAGCAGCCAGATTTCGGGTTACACTGAAGCTTTCTTT.

The V gene is TRBV6-1, the J gene TRBJ1-1; D call uncertain. The CDR3 loop spans 15 amino acids. V was shortened by 6 bases and J by 14 bases, with 28 bases between the two germline ends. Germline CDR1 reads MNHNS; CDR2 reads SASEGT. CDR3 nucleotide sequence: TGTGCCAGCAGGCAATGGACCACTGGGTACTCTGACGCGTTCTTT. Its translation: CASRQWTTGYSDAFF.

This clone occurred a few times. The conserved phenylalanine or tryptophan is not found at the CDR3 terminus, so this likely reflects a read error. The V gene is TRBV12-3 or TRBV12-4, the J gene TRBJ2-1, with 9 bases lining up with TRBD1. The CDR3 sequence is 15 residues long. As DNA, the CDR3 is TGTGCCATCAGTCCGGGACAGGGTCCCTACAATGAGCAGTTCTCC. Translating gives CAISPGQGPYNEQFS.

The CDR3: CASSQTGTDEQYF. In DNA form, the CDR3 reads TGCGCCAGCAGCCAGACAGGGACTGACGAGCAGTACTTC. This rearrangement joins TRBV5-1 to TRBJ2-7; D perhaps matches TRBD1 (7 bases). This CDR3 has 13 amino acids. Trimming cost V 4 bases and J 5 bases, with 13 bases left between them. Germline V gene data show CDR1 as SGHRS and CDR2 as YFSETQ. Filled out from reference TRBV5-1 and TRBJ2-7, the complete variable domain reads KAGVTQTPRYLIKTRGQQVTLSCSPISGHRSVSWYQQTPGQGLQFLFEYFSETQRNKGNFPGRFSGRQFSNSRSEMNVSTLELGDSALYLCASSQTGTDEQYFGPGTRLTVT.

The genes are TRBV11-2 and TRBJ2-3, with D tentatively TRBD1 (6 bases). The CDR3 loop spans 16 amino acids. V was pared by 2 bases and J by 6 bases, with 18 bases between. Per germline, CDR1 SGHAT and CDR2 FQNNGV. As DNA, the CDR3 is TGTGCCAGCAGCTTAATAGGCAGGGGATTCTCCGATACGCAGTATTTT. This gives the protein CASSLIGRGFSDTQYF.

This clone was picked up a small number of times. This chain's CDR3 is CATTRARGNSPLHF. The DNA of the CDR3 is TGTGCCACCACCAGGGCCAGGGGTAATTCACCCCTCCACTTT. V gene TRBV12-3 or TRBV12-4 combines with J gene TRBJ1-6; D may be TRBD1 (6 bases). This CDR3 spans 14 amino acids. The V and J ends lost 10 bases and 6 bases respectively, with 16 bases between them.

This clone was found a few times. V is TRBV20-1 and J is TRBJ2-7; 9 positions agree with TRBD1. Germline CDR1 DFQATT, CDR2 SNEGSKA (reference sequence). There are 15 residues in the CDR3. CDR3 amino acids: CGLTQQGAIPYEQYF. The CDR3 DNA follows: TGCGGCCTGACGCAACAGGGGGCTATTCCTTACGAGCAGTACTTC.

The sample holds many counts of this clone. The chain links TRBV28 to TRBJ1-4; unclear D gene. Trimming stripped 2 bases from V and 8 bases from J, with 12 bases between. The CDR3 extends over 14 amino acids. The germline V gene has CDR1 MDHEN and CDR2 SYDVKM. The CDR3 nucleotides read TGTGCCAGCAGTTTAGGAAGTACGGGAGAAAAACTGTTTTTT. Its translation is CASSLGSTGEKLFF.

On this clone: Other DNA sequences in the same sample also yield this CDR3. The J gene is TRBJ2-2, the V gene TRBV7-9, with a tentative D call TRBD2 (6 bases). Per germline, CDR1 SEHNR and CDR2 FQNEAQ (reference sequence). Trimming removed 8 bases at V and 8 bases at J, with 21 bases between. The CDR3 sequence is 15 residues long. The CDR3 region has the DNA TGTGCCAGCCCCGTTCGGTGGGGGGAGACTGGGGAGCTGTTTTTT. Translation: CASPVRWGETGELFF.

This clone was detected many times. The rearrangement uses TRBV7-2 and TRBJ2-1; D may be TRBD1 (5 bases). CDR3 size: 18 residues. The V gene lost 2 bases and the J gene lost 3 bases, with 20 bases spanning the gap. Germline V gives CDR1 SGHTA, CDR2 FQGNSA. In DNA, the CDR3 is TGTGCCAGCAGCTTAAGTTGGGCCGAAGACAGCAACTACAATGAGCAGTTCTTC. As protein: CASSLSWAEDSNYNEQFF.

A word on this clone: The final CDR3 position lacks the conserved phenylalanine or tryptophan, pointing to a likely read error. The chain uses TRBV11-2 and TRBJ1-3, with D uncertain. The V gene's germline CDR1 is SGHAT and CDR2 FQNNGV. V was pared by 2 bases and J by 4 bases, with 15 bases between. This CDR3 comprises 16 residues. Here the CDR3 reads CASSLTLTWVGNTIYP. Here the CDR3 DNA reads TGTGCCAGCAGCTTAACCCTGACATGGGTCGGAAACACCATATATCCT.

V gene TRBV11-3 combines with J gene TRBJ2-7; D call uncertain. The germline V and J ends were trimmed by 5 bases and 3 bases, with 5 bases remaining between them. The germline V gene encodes CDR1 SGHNT and CDR2 YENEEA. This CDR3 spans 11 amino acids. CDR3 protein: CASSPSYEQYF. Written as DNA, the CDR3 is TGTGCCAGCAGCCCCAGCTACGAGCAGTACTTC.

This clone was recorded many times. The chain uses TRBV27 and TRBJ1-4; D call uncertain. Germline CDR1 is MNHEY and CDR2 is SMNVEV (reference sequence). This CDR3 has 13 amino acids. V was pared by 1 base and J by 8 bases, with 8 bases between. The CDR3 spells CASSLFKSEKLFF. The CDR3 DNA reads TGTGCCAGCAGTTTATTCAAGTCCGAAAAACTGTTTTTT.

This clone was detected many times. The chain is built from TRBV4-3 and TRBJ2-1, with D perhaps TRBD2 (7 bases). V lost 0 bases to trimming and J lost 9 bases, with 21 bases between them. The CDR3 extends over 17 amino acids. The germline CDR1 and CDR2 sequences are LGHNA and YSLEER. The CDR3 DNA reads TGCGCCAGCAGCCAAGATAGCGTGGGGGGGCCGAACACTGAGCAGTTCTTC. This gives the protein CASSQDSVGGPNTEQFF.

The rearrangement joins TRBV28 to TRBJ2-7, with 11 bases fitting TRBD1. The ends lost 6 bases at V and 3 bases at J; junction bases unmatched: 4. This CDR3 is built from 14 residues. Per germline, CDR1 MDHEN and CDR2 SYDVKM. CDR3 nucleotide sequence: TGTGCCAGCAGCTCCGGGACAGGGGGCTACGAGCAGTACTTC. This codes for CASSSGTGGYEQYF. Variable domain in full (rest from reference TRBV28 and TRBJ2-7): DVKVTQSSRYLVKRTGEKVFLECVQDMDHENMFWYRQDPGLGLRLIYFSYDVKMKEKGDIPEGYSVSREKKERFSLILESASTNQTSMYLCASSSGTGGYEQYFGPGTRLTVT.

This clone was detected only a few times. The CDR3 DNA reads as TGCAGTGCTAGAGTCTGGACTAGCGGGAAAGGGTACGAGCAGTACTTC. Translating gives CSARVWTSGKGYEQYF. V gene TRBV20-1 combines with J gene TRBJ2-7; 12 nucleotides match TRBD2. The CDR3 is 16 residues long. Germline V gives CDR1 DFQATT, CDR2 SNEGSKA (reference sequence). Unmatched junction bases numbered 8, after V lost 1 base and J lost 4 bases.

This clone was observed many times. This CDR3 is CATSRGYDWGEPQHF. In nucleotides, the CDR3 is TGTGCCACCAGCAGAGGTTATGACTGGGGAGAACCCCAGCATTTT. The V call is TRBV15, the J call TRBJ1-5; D call uncertain. Germline loops: CDR1 LNHNV, CDR2 YYDKDF (reference sequence). The CDR3 has 15 amino acids. Trimming shortened V by 1 base and J by 10 bases, and 17 bases separated the two germline ends.

In its sample, this clone was seen many times. This chain uses TRBV5-4 with TRBJ2-1; 12 nucleotides align to TRBD2. Trimming cost V 0 bases and J 7 bases; bases outside gene matches: 11. CDR1 SGHNT and CDR2 YYREEE come from the germline V gene (reference sequence). This CDR3 spans 18 amino acids. The CDR3 sequence: CASSLGSSGRARGNEQFF. CDR3 bases: TGTGCCAGCAGCTTGGGTTCTAGCGGGAGGGCCCGGGGAAATGAGCAGTTCTTC.

This chain joins TRBV20-1 and TRBJ2-2, with 11 bases that match TRBD2. V was pared by 0 bases and J by 4 bases, with 7 bases of the junction left unmatched. The CDR3 spans 17 residues. CDR1 is DFQATT and CDR2 is SNEGSKA in the germline V gene (reference sequence). The CDR3 spells CSARDPVAGGGTGELFF. The CDR3 DNA sequence: TGCAGTGCTAGAGATCCTGTAGCGGGAGGGGGCACCGGGGAGCTGTTTTTT.

This clone was found many times. The V gene is TRBV4-1, the J gene TRBJ1-5, with D hard to call. This CDR3 comprises 16 residues. CDR1 and CDR2 (germline): MGHRA, YSYEKL. V gave up 1 base and J gave up 3 bases, with 13 bases separating them. CDR3 protein: CASSQGTGNPNQPQHF. The CDR3 DNA reads as TGCGCCAGCAGCCAAGGCACGGGGAACCCCAATCAGCCCCAGCATTTT.